This TCR beta chain stems from a study of early T cells in non-severe SARS-CoV-2 infection. The germline V and J ends were trimmed by 4 bases and 8 bases, with 17 bases remaining between them. The V gene's germline CDR1 is LNHNV and CDR2 YYDKDF (reference sequence). The CDR3 is made up of 14 amino acids. This clonotype came up many times. cDNA molecules, individually, were tagged with unique molecular identifiers. A single record per CDR3 protein comes from TCRdb applying MiXCR to the 5' RACE reads. This sample has some 64,000 distinct CDR3 sequences; roughly 21% occur once, and the top ten carry 16%.

This TCR was sampled from an adult who was a healthcare worker with PCR-confirmed SARS-CoV-2 infection or an uninfected control (not recorded which). Material: whole blood, obtained at baseline. The J gene is TRBJ1-1, the V gene TRBV15; D unclear. The CDR3 DNA reads as TGTGCCACCAGCACCGCCGGGGTGGGCCCAGAAGCTTTCTTT. Its translation is CATSTAGVGPEAFF.